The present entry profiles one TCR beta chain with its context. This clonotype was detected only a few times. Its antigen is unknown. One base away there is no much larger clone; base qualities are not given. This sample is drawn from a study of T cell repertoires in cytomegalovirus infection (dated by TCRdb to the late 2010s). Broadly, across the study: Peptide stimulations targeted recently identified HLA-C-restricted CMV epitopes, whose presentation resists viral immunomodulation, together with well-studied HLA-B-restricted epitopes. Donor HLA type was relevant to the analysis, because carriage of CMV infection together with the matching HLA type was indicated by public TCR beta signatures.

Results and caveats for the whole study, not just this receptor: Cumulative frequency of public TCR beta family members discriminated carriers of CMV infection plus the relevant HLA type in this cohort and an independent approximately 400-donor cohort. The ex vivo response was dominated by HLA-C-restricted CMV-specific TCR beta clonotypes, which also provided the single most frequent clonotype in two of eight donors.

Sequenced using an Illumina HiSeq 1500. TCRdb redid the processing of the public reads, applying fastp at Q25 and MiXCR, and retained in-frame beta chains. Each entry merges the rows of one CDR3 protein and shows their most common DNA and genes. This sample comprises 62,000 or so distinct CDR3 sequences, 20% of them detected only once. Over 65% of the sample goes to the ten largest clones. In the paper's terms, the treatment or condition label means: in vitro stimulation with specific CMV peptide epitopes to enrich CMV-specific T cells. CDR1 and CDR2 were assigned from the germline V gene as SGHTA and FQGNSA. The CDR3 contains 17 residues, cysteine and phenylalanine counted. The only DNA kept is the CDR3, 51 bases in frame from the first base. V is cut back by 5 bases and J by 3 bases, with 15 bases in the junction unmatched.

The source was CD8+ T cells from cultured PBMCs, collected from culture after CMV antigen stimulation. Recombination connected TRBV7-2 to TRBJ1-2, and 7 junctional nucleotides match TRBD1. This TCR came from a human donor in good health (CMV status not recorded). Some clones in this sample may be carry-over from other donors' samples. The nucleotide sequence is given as TGTGCCAGCAGCATGGGCCCCACAGGGGCCATCGACTATGGCTACACCTTC. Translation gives CASSMGPTGAIDYGYTF.